This T cell receptor (beta chain) was identified in a study of cytomegalovirus exposure and HLA in healthy donors (dated by TCRdb to 2016 to 2017). Study-wide context: An earlier analysis of several hundred of the donors reported 276 Gb of sequence data and 117 million unique TCR beta sequences obtained from some 200 million T cells. Donor age, sex, ethnicity and CMV serostatus were compiled together with the repertoire data. In the later analysis, no new phenotypic data were used to find candidate immune exposures; instead, reliance was placed on TCR beta sequences and their occurrence across donors. A separate validation cohort of roughly 110 different subjects was used in addition to the roughly 700-subject first cohort. All discovery cohort repertoires had been generated using a single sequencing platform. Using immunosequencing, the study profiled T cell repertoires from 666 subjects and related those repertoires to cytomegalovirus serostatus. Both class I and class II loci were covered by HLA typing, at four-digit resolution. An early release covering over 500 HLA-typed donors comprised 300 to 350 gigabases of sequencing data and roughly 85 million unique TCR sequences. A later genetic analysis took genome-wide SNP genotypes for about 55% of the roughly 700 donors and used that subset as a discovery cohort. A later analysis re-analyzed previously published TCR beta repertoires from 660 or so donors and added high-resolution HLA genotyping to study TCR occurrence patterns. Of the roughly 390 genotyped donors, approximately 82% fell in the genetic ancestry cluster associated with self-reported Caucasian donors. Across 300 to 500 genotyped donors of the cohort, an average of approximately 200,000 unique TCR beta nucleotide sequences per donor were sequenced, and 15% to 20% of those sequences were non-productive. Several DR-DQ haplotypes were handled as single units for association and clustering because linkage in the cohort was strong. The aim of the study was to test whether cataloging public T cell receptors could identify signatures of past pathogen exposure. To predict cytomegalovirus infection status, the study combined high-throughput TCR immunosequencing, statistical association of individual TCRs with disease status, and machine learning. Typing coverage differed by locus: A, B, C, DRB1 and DQB1 were typed in roughly 620-630 donors, DQA1 in 522, DPA1 in some 600, and DPB1 in approximately 450. An earlier analysis of 500 to 650 of the donors applied high-throughput TCR beta sequencing to assess whether each TCR beta V gene segment acted as functional or pseudogenic.

Comment on this clone: What this receptor recognizes is not known. No quality values exist for individual bases; no much larger clone is one base distant.

Libraries were constructed by the immunoSEQ multiplex PCR assay. A mixture of 60 forward primers for TCR Vbeta segments and 13 reverse primers for TCR Jbeta segments was used in the multiplex PCR. A multiplex PCR assay on genomic DNA amplified the CDR3 region of rearranged TCR beta genes. On the Illumina HiSeq System, the amplified TCR beta libraries were sequenced as 87-base-pair reads. The authors processed their data as follows. Across the 700 or so repertoires, a later analysis counted 80 million or so unique TCR beta chains, 9 million to 14 million of which were shared by at least two donors. Raw reads were error-corrected and collapsed into unique sequences by a nearest-neighbor algorithm in which closely related sequences were merged to remove PCR and sequencing errors. CDR3 sequences were aligned to IMGT reference sequences to assign V, D and J gene segments. For a sequence to be retained, a match of at least six nucleotides to both a V gene segment and a J gene segment was required. Rearrangements were called productive when the CDR3 lacked stop codons and stayed in frame with V and J; all others were non-productive. Following IMGT convention, CDR3 was defined as the stretch from the second conserved V-encoded cysteine up to the conserved J-encoded phenylalanine. The earlier analysis of around 640 of the donors excluded sequences that lacked an unambiguous match to a single V gene segment. In an earlier analysis of several hundred of the donors, V segments were called functional above 56.7% productive rearrangements and were called segregating when the between-donor standard deviation exceeded 5%. A statistical classification framework was built for diagnosing cytomegalovirus status from the catalog of TCR beta chain sequences. V and J gene assignment, in a later analysis, came from comparing TCR nucleotide sequences with IMGT/GENE-DB human TR gene sequences. In a later analysis, CDR3 sequences and most-parsimonious VDJ recombination scenarios were assigned using the TCRdist pipeline. In a later analysis, every TCR beta chain was defined by the combination of its CDR3 amino acid sequence and its V-gene family, and reads without a unique V-gene family were dropped. In a later analysis, 550 to 650 highly shared, low-generation-probability nucleotide sequences were removed to address suspected cross-contamination and a sequencing artifact. In a later analysis, a clonal expansion index was calculated for each public chain from normalized within-repertoire ranks of inferred template counts. In a later analysis, generation probabilities were computed with a VDJ recombination model fitted to out-of-frame rearrangements, and the resulting probabilities were checked against IGoR. In a later analysis, hypergeometric tests were used to score TCR-TCR, TCR-HLA and TCR-CMV co-occurrence, with a repertoire-size bias correction applied to TCR pairs. In a later analysis, false discovery rates were estimated by permuting HLA or CMV assignments 20 times. In a later analysis, co-occurring TCRs were grouped using DBSCAN, and TCRdist sequence similarity was added for clustering within HLA-allele-positive subsets. Repertoires with fewer than 30,000 or more than 120,000 public chains were left out of co-occurrence clustering, as were roughly five repertoires with anomalous nucleotide sharing. Here the immuneACCESS table is served through TCRdb, limited to in-frame sequences with V and J called. Missing clones are a known gap in these copies; in checked studies unresolved V genes cover under half, and the rest lacks a known reason. The V and J calls and clone size were taken over from that table, and D and trimming were inferred from the DNA. In all, the sample holds over 100,000 clones, and over 75% of those were seen once. 11% of the sample is in the top ten clones.

Study-level results and caveats: Some 15 rarely observed V segments, including chromosome 9 orphons, were excluded from the earlier analysis of about 600 of the donors because counts were too low. A few of the identified cytomegalovirus-associated TCR beta chains were confirmed in vitro to be specific for cytomegalovirus antigens. A further reported finding was that TCR beta sequences accurately predicted the HLA-A and HLA-B alleles for most subjects in the first cohort. The authors suggested that the approach could potentially be generalized to other disease states and immunological phenotypes. Because some donors lacked HLA typing at each locus, the association tests relied only on the typed subset. At a false discovery rate of 0.05, a later analysis linked around 17,000 TCR beta sequences to specific HLA alleles. A cluster of highly shared sequence variants was judged likely to represent a technical artifact of the sequencing pipeline. Some IMGT-functional V segments, including TRBV6-2 and TRBV6-3, could not be told apart with the 87-base-pair reads, so those segments were excluded. In a later analysis, HLA-associated TCR beta chains showed more clonal expansion and lower generation probabilities than non-associated chains that were equally common. A later genetic analysis reported fewer N-insertions in productive TCRs among donors in an Asian-associated ancestry cluster than the roughly 700-donor mean. Strong co-occurrence of HLA alleles, especially DR and DQ, made assigning TCR associations to individual alleles difficult. A later analysis reported that several top co-occurrence clusters appeared linked to parvovirus B19, influenza, CMV and Epstein-Barr virus. According to a later analysis, TCR association rates differed among HLA loci, with DRB1 alleles showing the most associated TCRs and HLA-C alleles showing the fewest. A later genetic analysis associated a missense DCLRE1C variant with V-gene and J-gene trimming of TCR beta chains, and an independent cohort replicated the association. A total of about 180 TCR beta chains were listed by the study as associated with cytomegalovirus. While some public TCRs were present in many individuals, most TCR sequences turned up only very rarely across donors. In both the original and validation cohorts, the classifier was reported to diagnose cytomegalovirus status with high specificity and sensitivity. According to a later analysis, most CMV-associated TCR beta chains appeared to be HLA-restricted, and the HLA associations seemed to be driven largely by CMV exposure. The only immune exposure information available for the cohort was CMV serostatus. Broadly in line with IMGT annotations, most TCR beta V segments showed up in productive rearrangements about 90% or about 30% of the time in an earlier analysis of 587 of the donors. Presence/absence analyses assumed roughly uniform sequencing depth across donors, an assumption that may not hold. Correlated functional status among segregating V segments might reflect linkage disequilibrium, but an unknown experimental factor could not be ruled out. This cohort had only TCR beta chains sequenced, and the lack of alpha or paired-chain data limited which features could be detected.

The cohort was made up of about 610 healthy bone marrow donors. Cohort members were all nominally healthy when sampled, although unrecorded immune exposures were likely present. The donor was CMV seropositive and was included in the group of 300 or so seropositive cohort members. Each donor provided a peripheral blood sample, and peripheral blood mononuclear cells were used for TCR beta sequencing. Genomic DNA extraction from the blood cell samples was performed with the Qiagen DNeasy Blood Extraction Kit. CDR1 MDHEN and CDR2 SYDVKM are derived from the germline V gene. V sheds 1 base and J sheds 7 bases, leaving 13 bases between their ends. From the cysteine through the phenylalanine, the CDR3 covers 15 amino acids. The CDR3 DNA has 45 bases and is translated from base 1.

The sequenced sample was PBMCs. The sequence came from a man in his forties or fifties in good health and CMV-seropositive. This chain is built from TRBV28 and TRBJ1-4, with the D gene uncertain. The base sequence is TGTGCCAGCAGTTTATCACACCCTCGGGGTGAAAAACTGTTTTTT. Its coded protein is CASSLSHPRGEKLFF.